This T cell receptor (beta chain) was documented in a study of radiation and T cells in renal cell carcinoma. As for treatment: treatment-naive control, cytoreductive nephrectomy. Control samples are tumors resected by cytoreductive nephrectomy without prior radiation. A note on this clone: Its antigen is undetermined.

Unmatched junction bases numbered 5, after V lost 3 bases and J lost 4 bases. This CDR3 has 14 residues. Per the germline V gene, CDR1 is SGDLS and CDR2 is YYNGEE. The study's findings and limits: Sampling covered only roughly 1 g of each tumor. Compared with controls, irradiated tumors had more, larger dominant CDR3 motifs.

The data were produced by immunoSEQ multiplex PCR, yet TCRdb's version contains in-frame clones alone and is incomplete. Among some 9,800 clones listed, approximately 64% were seen once. The V call is TRBV9, the J call TRBJ1-2; 8 positions match TRBD1. The sample consisted of tumor tissue, taken from a patient whose treatment was nephrectomy without radiotherapy. The origin of this receptor is a man aged 60 to 75 with renal cell carcinoma. The CDR3 bases are TGTGCCAGCAGCGCCCGACAGGGGAGCTATGGCTACACCTTC. Amino acid sequence: CASSARQGSYGYTF. Drawing the rest from reference TRBV9 and TRBJ1-2, the complete variable domain is DSGVTQTPKHLITATGQRVTLRCSPRSGDLSVYWYQQSLDQGLQFLIQYYNGEERAKGNILERFSAQQFPDLHSELNLSSLELGDSALYFCASSARQGSYGYTFGSGTRLTVV.